This note documents a single T cell receptor (beta chain) sequence. Its matching antigen is unknown. CDR3 size: 15 residues. V lost 5 bases and J 2 bases, leaving 12 bases between the germline ends. Germline lookup yields CDR1 SGHTA and CDR2 FQGNSA. These data come from a study of OX40 agonist ivuxolimab in advanced cancers. General study results and limits: Nonresponders, in some cases, also had low normalized T-cell clonal expansion.

The repertoire was sequenced with immunoSEQ multiplex PCR; TCRdb's copy has only in-frame clones and lacks some. The data hold around 79,000 clones, with 65% to 90% observed a single time. Excluded were patients having autoimmune disease history or systemic immunosuppression. The chain couples TRBV7-2 to TRBJ2-2; tentative D call: TRBD1 (6 bases). The starting material was CD4+ or CD8+ T cells sorted from blood, obtained in a trial of the OX40 agonist ivuxolimab. The origin of this receptor is an adult with an advanced solid tumor such as melanoma, head and neck, liver or kidney cancer. The CDR3 spells CASSADRSNTGELFF. DNA for the CDR3: TGTGCCAGCAGCGCTGACAGGAGCAACACCGGGGAGCTGTTTTTT.